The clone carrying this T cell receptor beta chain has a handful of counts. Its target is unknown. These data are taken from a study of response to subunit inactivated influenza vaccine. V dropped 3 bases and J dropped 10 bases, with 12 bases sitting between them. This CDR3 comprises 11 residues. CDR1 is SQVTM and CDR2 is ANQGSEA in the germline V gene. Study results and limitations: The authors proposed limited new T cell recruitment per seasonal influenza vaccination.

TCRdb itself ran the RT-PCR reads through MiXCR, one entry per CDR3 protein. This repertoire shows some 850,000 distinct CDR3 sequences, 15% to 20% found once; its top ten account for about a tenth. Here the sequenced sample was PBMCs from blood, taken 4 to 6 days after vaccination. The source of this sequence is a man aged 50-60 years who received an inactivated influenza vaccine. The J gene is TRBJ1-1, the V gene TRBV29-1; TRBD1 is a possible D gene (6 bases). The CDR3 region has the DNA TGCAGCGTTGATTGGGGACAAAGAGCTTTCTTT. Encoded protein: CSVDWGQRAFF. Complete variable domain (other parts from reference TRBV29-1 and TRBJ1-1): SAVISQKPSRDICQRGTSLTIQCQVDSQVTMMFWYRQQPGQSLTLIATANQGSEATYESGFVIDKFPISRPNLTFSTLTVSNMSPEDSSIYLCSVDWGQRAFFGQGTRLTVV.